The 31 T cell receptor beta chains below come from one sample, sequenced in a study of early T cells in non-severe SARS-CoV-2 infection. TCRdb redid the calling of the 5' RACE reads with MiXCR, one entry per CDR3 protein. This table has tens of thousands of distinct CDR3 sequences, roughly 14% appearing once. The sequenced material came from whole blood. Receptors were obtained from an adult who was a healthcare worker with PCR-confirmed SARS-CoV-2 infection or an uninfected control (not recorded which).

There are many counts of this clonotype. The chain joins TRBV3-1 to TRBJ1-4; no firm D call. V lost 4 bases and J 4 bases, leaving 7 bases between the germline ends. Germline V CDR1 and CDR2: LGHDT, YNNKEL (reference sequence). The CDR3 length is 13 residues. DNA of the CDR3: TGTGCCAGCAGCCTCCGGGGTAATGAAAAACTGTTTTTT. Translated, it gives CASSLRGNEKLFF.

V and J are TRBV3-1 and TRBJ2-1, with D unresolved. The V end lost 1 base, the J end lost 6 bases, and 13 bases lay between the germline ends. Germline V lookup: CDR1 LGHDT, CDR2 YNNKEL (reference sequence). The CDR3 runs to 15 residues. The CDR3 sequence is CASSQVSPTRNEQFF. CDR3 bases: TGTGCCAGCAGCCAAGTTTCGCCGACACGCAATGAGCAGTTCTTC.

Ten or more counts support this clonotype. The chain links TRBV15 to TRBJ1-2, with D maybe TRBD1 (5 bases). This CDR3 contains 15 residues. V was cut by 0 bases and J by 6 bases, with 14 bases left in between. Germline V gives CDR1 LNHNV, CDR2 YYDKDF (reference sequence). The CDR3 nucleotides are TGTGCCACCAGCAGAGATCTCTACGGGGGAAATGGCTACACCTTC. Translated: CATSRDLYGGNGYTF. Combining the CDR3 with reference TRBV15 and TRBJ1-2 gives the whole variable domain DAMVIQNPRYQVTQFGKPVTLSCSQTLNHNVMYWYQQKSSQAPKLLFHYYDKDFNNEADTPDNFQSRRPNTSFCFLDIRSPGLGDTAMYLCATSRDLYGGNGYTFGSGTRLTVV.

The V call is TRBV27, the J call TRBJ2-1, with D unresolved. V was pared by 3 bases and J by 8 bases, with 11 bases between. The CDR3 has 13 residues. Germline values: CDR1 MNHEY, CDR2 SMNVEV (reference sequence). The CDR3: CASSFIPRDEQFF. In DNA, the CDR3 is TGTGCCAGCAGTTTTATCCCCCGAGATGAGCAGTTCTTC.

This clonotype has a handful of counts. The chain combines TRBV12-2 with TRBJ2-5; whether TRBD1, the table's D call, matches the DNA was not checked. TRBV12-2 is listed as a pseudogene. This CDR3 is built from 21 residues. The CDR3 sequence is CASRLARGKKKDRGRGETQYF. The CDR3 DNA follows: TGTGCAAGTCGCTTAGCGCGGGGAAAGAAAAAGGACAGGGGGCGCGGAGAGACCCAGTACTTC.

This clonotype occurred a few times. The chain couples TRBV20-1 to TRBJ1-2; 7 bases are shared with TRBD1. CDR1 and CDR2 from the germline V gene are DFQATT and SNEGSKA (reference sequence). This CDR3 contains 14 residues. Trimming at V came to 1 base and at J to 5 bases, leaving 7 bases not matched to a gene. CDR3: CSARGTGLNYGYTF. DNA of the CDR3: TGCAGTGCTAGAGGGACAGGACTGAATTATGGCTACACCTTC.

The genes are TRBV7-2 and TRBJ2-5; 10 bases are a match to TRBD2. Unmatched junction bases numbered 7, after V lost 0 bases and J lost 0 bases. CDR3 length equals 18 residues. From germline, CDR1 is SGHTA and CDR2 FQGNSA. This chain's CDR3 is CASSLAPSGGAYQETQYF. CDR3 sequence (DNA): TGTGCCAGCAGCTTAGCGCCCAGCGGGGGGGCGTACCAAGAGACCCAGTACTTC.

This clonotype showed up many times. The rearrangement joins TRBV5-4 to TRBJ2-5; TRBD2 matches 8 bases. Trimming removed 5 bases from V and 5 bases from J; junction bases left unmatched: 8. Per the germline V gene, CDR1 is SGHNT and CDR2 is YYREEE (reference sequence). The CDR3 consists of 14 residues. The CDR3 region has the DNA TGTGCCAGCAGGGGACTAGGAGCCGTGGAGACCCAGTACTTC. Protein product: CASRGLGAVETQYF.

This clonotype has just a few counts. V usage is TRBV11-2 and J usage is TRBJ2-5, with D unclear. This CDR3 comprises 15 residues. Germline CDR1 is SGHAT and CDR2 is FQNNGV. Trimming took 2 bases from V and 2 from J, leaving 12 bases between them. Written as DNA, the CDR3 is TGTGCCAGCAGCTTATCTTGGGCAGGTCAAGAGACCCAGTACTTC. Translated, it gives CASSLSWAGQETQYF.

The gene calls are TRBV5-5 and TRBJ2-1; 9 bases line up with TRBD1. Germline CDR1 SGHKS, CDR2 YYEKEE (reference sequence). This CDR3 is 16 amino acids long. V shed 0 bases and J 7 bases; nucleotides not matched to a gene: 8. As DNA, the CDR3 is TGTGCCAGCAGCTTGGTAATCGGGACAGGGTGGAATGAGCAGTTCTTC. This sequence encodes CASSLVIGTGWNEQFF.

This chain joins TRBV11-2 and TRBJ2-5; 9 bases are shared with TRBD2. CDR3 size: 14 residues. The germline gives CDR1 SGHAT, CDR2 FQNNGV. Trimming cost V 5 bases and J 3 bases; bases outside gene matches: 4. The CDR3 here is CASSLRLAEETQYF. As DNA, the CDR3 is TGTGCCAGCAGCCTAAGACTAGCGGAAGAGACCCAGTACTTC.

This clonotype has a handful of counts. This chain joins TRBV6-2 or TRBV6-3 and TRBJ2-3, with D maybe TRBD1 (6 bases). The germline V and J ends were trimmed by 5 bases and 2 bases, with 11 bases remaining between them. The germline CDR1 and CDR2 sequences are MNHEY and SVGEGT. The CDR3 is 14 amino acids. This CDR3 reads CASSDRFNTDTQYF. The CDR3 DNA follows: TGTGCCAGCAGTGACAGGTTTAACACAGATACGCAGTATTTT.

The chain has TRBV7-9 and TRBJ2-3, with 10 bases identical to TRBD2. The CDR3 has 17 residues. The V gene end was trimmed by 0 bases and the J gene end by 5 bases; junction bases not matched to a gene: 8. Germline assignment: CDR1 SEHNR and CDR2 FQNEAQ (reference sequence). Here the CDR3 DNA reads TGTGCCAGCAGCTTAGCCCAGTCTAGCGGGGGTCAAGATACGCAGTATTTT. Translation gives CASSLAQSSGGQDTQYF.

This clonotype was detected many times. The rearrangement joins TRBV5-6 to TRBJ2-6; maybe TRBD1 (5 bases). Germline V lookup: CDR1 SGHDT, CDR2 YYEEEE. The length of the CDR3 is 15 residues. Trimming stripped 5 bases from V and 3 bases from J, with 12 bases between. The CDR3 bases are TGTGCCAGCAGTGAAGGGGCCGGTGGGGCCAACGTCCTGACTTTC. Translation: CASSEGAGGANVLTF.

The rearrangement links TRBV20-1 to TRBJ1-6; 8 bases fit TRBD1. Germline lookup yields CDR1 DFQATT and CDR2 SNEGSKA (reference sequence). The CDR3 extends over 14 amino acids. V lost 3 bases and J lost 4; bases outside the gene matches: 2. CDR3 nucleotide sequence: TGCAGTGCTAGCAGGGGGCAATATAATTCACCCCTCCACTTT. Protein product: CSASRGQYNSPLHF.

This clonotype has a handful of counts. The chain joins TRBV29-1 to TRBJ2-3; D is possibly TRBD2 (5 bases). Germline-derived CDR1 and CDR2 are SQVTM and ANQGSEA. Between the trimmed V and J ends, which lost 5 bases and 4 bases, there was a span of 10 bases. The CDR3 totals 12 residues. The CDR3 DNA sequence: TGCAGCGTTATGAGGGAGTCAGATACGCAGTATTTT. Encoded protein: CSVMRESDTQYF.

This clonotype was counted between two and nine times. The CDR3, as DNA: TGTGCCAGCAGTGAAGTGATTTCAGATACGCAGTATTTT. Amino acid sequence: CASSEVISDTQYF. The rearrangement links TRBV6-1 to TRBJ2-3; D not resolved. V was shortened by 1 base and J by 4 bases, with 6 bases between the two germline ends. The CDR3 consists of 13 residues. Germline V CDR1 and CDR2: MNHNS, SASEGT.

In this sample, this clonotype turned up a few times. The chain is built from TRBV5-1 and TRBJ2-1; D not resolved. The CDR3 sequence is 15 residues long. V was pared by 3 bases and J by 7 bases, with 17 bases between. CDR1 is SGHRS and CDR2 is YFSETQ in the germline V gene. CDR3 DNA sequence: TGCGCCAGCAGCTCACAGTACCAAAGCACGAATGAGCAGTTCTTC. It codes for CASSSQYQSTNEQFF.

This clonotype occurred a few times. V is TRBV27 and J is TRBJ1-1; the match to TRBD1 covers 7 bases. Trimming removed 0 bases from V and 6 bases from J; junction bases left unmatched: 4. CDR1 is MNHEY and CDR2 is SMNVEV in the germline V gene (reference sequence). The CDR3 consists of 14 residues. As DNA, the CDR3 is TGTGCCAGCAGTTTATCAAGGGGGCGGCCTGAAGCTTTCTTT. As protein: CASSLSRGRPEAFF.

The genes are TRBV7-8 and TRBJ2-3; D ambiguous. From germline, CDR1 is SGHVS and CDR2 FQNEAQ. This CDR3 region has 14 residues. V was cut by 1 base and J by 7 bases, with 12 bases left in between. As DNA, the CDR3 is TGTGCCAGCAGCTTAGAGTCTGGATATAATACGCAGTATTTT. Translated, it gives CASSLESGYNTQYF.

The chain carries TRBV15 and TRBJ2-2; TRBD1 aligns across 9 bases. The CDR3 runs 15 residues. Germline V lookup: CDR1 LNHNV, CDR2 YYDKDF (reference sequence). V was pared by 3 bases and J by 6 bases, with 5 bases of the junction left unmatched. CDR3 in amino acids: CATSRLQGAPGELFF. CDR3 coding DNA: TGTGCCACCAGCAGGTTACAGGGGGCCCCCGGGGAGCTGTTTTTT.

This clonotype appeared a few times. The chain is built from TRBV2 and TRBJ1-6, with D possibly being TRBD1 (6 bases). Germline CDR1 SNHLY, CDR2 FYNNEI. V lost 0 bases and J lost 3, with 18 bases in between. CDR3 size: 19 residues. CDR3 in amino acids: CASSEALRWGAYYNSPLHF. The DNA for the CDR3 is TGTGCCAGCAGTGAAGCGTTGCGTTGGGGGGCGTACTATAATTCACCCCTCCACTTT.

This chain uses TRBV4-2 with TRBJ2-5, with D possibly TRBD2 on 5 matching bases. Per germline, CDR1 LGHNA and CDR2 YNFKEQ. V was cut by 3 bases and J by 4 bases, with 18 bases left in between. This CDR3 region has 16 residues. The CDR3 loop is CASSQETGISLETQYF. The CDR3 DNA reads TGTGCCAGCAGCCAGGAAACCGGGATTAGTCTAGAGACCCAGTACTTC.

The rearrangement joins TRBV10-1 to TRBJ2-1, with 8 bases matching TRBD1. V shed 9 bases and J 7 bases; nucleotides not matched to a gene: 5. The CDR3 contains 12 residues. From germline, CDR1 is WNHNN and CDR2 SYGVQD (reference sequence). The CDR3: CARETGANEQFF. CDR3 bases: TGCGCCAGGGAGACAGGGGCAAATGAGCAGTTCTTC.

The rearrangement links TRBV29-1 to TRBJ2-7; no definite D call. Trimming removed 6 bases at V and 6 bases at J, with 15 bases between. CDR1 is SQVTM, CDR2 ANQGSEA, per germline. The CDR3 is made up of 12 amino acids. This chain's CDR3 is CSVTKGSGEQYV. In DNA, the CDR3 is TGCAGCGTAACCAAGGGTAGTGGCGAGCAGTACGTC.

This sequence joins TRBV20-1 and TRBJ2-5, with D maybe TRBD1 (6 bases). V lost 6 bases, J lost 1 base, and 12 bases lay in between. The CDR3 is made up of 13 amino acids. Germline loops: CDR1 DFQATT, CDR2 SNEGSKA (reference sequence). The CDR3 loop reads CSADRDTQETQYF. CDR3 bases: TGCAGTGCCGATCGGGACACCCAAGAGACCCAGTACTTC.

CDR3 nucleotides: TGCGCCAGCAGCTGGGGACAGAAGAACACTGAAGCTTTCTTT. It translates to CASSWGQKNTEAFF. The chain carries TRBV5-1 and TRBJ1-1, with 7 bases lining up with TRBD1. Trimming took 3 bases from V and 1 from J; bases not matched to a gene: 3. CDR1 and CDR2 (germline): SGHRS, YFSETQ. The CDR3 spans 14 residues.

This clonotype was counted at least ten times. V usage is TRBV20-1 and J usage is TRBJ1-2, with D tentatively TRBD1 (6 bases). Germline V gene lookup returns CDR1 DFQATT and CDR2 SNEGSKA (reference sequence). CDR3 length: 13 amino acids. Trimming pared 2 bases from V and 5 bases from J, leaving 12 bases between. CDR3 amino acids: CSARMVGGYGYTF. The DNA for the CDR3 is TGCAGTGCTAGAATGGTAGGGGGTTATGGCTACACCTTC.

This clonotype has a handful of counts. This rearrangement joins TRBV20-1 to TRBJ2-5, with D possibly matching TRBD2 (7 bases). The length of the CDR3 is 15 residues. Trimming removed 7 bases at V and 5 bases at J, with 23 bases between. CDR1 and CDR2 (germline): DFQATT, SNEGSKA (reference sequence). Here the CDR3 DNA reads TGCAGTGTCAACAAGAGAGGGGGGGGCAAGGAGACCCAGTACTTC. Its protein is CSVNKRGGGKETQYF.

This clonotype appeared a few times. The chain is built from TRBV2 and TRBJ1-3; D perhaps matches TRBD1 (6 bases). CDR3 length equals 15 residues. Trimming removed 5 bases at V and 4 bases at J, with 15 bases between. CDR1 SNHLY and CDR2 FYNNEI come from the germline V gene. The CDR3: CASSQQGPGGNTIYF. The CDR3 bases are TGTGCCAGCAGTCAACAGGGACCCGGAGGAAACACCATATATTTT.

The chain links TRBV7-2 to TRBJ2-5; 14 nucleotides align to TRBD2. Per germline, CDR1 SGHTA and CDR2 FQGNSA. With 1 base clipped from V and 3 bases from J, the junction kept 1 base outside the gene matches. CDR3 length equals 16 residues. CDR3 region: CASSLGTSGGKETQYF. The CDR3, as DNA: TGTGCCAGCAGCTTAGGGACTAGCGGGGGGAAAGAGACCCAGTACTTC.